The entry below describes one TCR beta chain. The antigen is undetermined. This specimen comes from a study of cytomegalovirus exposure and HLA in healthy donors. Study information: HLA-typed donors were the source of approximately 80 million unique TCRs, which an early data release held. General study points: In a later analysis, most CMV-associated TCR beta chains appeared HLA-restricted. The majority of TCR sequences were rare, yet some public TCRs appeared in many donors.

Samples came from healthy bone marrow donors. Losses at the gene ends were 5 bases for V and 2 bases for J; bases not matched to a gene: 6. CDR3 length equals 16 residues. Germline V lookup: CDR1 SEHNR, CDR2 FQNEAQ (reference sequence). The study ran its PCR with 60 Vbeta and 13 Jbeta primers. The repertoire was sequenced with immunoSEQ multiplex PCR; TCRdb's copy has only in-frame clones and lacks some. The profile covers 110,000 to 150,000 clones, with roughly 80% appearing a single time and about 2.6% taken by the ten largest. This TCR came from a boy aged 2 to 10 in good health and CMV-seronegative. V gene TRBV7-9 combines with J gene TRBJ2-3; TRBD2 aligns across 11 bases. Sequences were obtained from PBMCs. CDR3 sequence (DNA): TGTGCCAGCAGCGCCCTACTAGCGGGGGACACAGATACGCAGTATTTT. Protein product: CASSALLAGDTDTQYF.